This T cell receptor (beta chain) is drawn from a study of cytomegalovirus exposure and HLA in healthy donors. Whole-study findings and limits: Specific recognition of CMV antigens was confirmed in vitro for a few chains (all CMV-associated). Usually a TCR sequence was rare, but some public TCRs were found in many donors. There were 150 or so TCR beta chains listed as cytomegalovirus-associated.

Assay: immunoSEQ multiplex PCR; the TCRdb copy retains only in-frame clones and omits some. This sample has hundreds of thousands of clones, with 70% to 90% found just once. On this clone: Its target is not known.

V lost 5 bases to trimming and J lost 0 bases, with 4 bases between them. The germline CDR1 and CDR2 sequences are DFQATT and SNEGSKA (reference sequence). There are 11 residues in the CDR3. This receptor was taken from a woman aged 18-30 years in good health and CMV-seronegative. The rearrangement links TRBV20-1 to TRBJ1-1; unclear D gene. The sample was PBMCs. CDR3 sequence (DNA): TGCAGTGCTTCATTGAACACTGAAGCTTTCTTT. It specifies CSASLNTEAFF.